Below, 26 T cell receptor beta chains from the same sample are listed, as sequenced in a study of blood T cell repertoires in COVID-19. Data came from immunoSEQ multiplex PCR; TCRdb stores just in-frame clones and leaves some out. Among about 200,000 clones listed, 80% to 90% were seen once. Sequenced sample: peripheral blood. Source of these receptors: a man aged 40-55 years with acute or convalescent COVID-19.

This chain links TRBV2 with TRBJ2-7; a weak D match, TRBD2 (7 bases). This CDR3 has 12 residues. Germline values: CDR1 SNHLY, CDR2 FYNNEI. V was shortened by 6 bases and J by 2 bases, with 8 bases between the two germline ends. The DNA of the CDR3 is TGTGCCAGCAGGGGGGGGCCCTACGAGCAGTACTTC. Translation gives CASRGGPYEQYF. The full variable domain, in which reference TRBV2 and TRBJ2-7 provide the parts outside the CDR3, is EPEVTQTPSHQVTQMGQEVILRCVPISNHLYFYWYRQILGQKVEFLVSFYNNEISEKSEIFDDQFSVERPDGSNFTLKIRSTKLEDSAMYFCASRGGPYEQYFGPGTRLTVT.

This clone was counted a single time. The V and J genes are TRBV19 and TRBJ2-1; a weak D match, TRBD2 (5 bases). Trimming took 5 bases from V and 8 from J, leaving 16 bases between them. The CDR3 consists of 14 residues. Germline V lookup: CDR1 LNHDA, CDR2 SQIVND (reference sequence). CDR3 residues: CASSRLMKRDEQFF. The CDR3 nucleotides read TGTGCCAGTAGTCGACTAATGAAGCGCGATGAGCAGTTCTTC.

In the case of this clone: At one boundary the junction diverges from the germline segment, which might be a read error. The genes are TRBV7-7 and TRBJ2-2; TRBD2 agrees at 7 bases. Germline V gene sequence: CDR1 SSHAT, CDR2 FNYEAQ (reference sequence). This CDR3 contains 16 residues. The CDR3 region has the DNA TGTGCTAGCAGCTTAGGAAGCGGGGAGAACACCGGGGAGCTGTTTTTT. Translating gives CASSLGSGENTGELFF.

This clone was observed a few times. The rearrangement links TRBV29-1 to TRBJ1-2; tentative D call: TRBD1 (5 bases). CDR3 length equals 15 residues. V lost 0 bases to trimming and J lost 10 bases, with 21 bases between them. From germline, CDR1 is SQVTM and CDR2 ANQGSEA. Here the CDR3 reads CSVEESLGTGGLYTF. CDR3 nucleotide sequence: TGCAGCGTTGAAGAGTCCCTGGGGACTGGAGGCCTCTACACCTTC. The full variable domain, completed using reference TRBV29-1 and TRBJ1-2, is SAVISQKPSRDICQRGTSLTIQCQVDSQVTMMFWYRQQPGQSLTLIATANQGSEATYESGFVIDKFPISRPNLTFSTLTVSNMSPEDSSIYLCSVEESLGTGGLYTFGSGTRLTVV.

The rearrangement links TRBV3-1 (or the pseudogene TRBV3-2) to TRBJ2-7, with unresolved D. The CDR3 runs to 15 residues. Trimming removed 0 bases at V and 0 bases at J, with 9 bases between. CDR1 and CDR2 from the germline V gene are LGHDT and YNNKEL (reference sequence). Written as DNA, the CDR3 is TGTGCCAGCAGCCAAGAGATGGTCAGCTCCTACGAGCAGTACTTC. Translating it yields CASSQEMVSSYEQYF.

V usage is TRBV4-2 and J usage is TRBJ2-2, with TRBD2 as a possible D gene (5 bases). Per germline, CDR1 LGHNA and CDR2 YNFKEQ. V was pared by 0 bases and J by 5 bases, with 16 bases between. The CDR3 covers 17 residues. CDR3 sequence: CASSQEISAQKTGELFF. DNA of the CDR3: TGTGCCAGCAGCCAAGAGATTAGCGCCCAAAAGACCGGGGAGCTGTTTTTT.

The genes are TRBV3-1 (or the pseudogene TRBV3-2) and TRBJ1-1, with 12 bases that match TRBD1. V lost 5 bases, J lost 4 bases, and 5 bases stayed unmatched. The CDR3 has 15 residues. Germline V CDR1 and CDR2: LGHDT, YNNKEL (reference sequence). This CDR3 is CASSAGTGGGTEAFF. Written as DNA, the CDR3 is TGTGCCAGCAGCGCCGGGACAGGGGGCGGCACTGAAGCTTTCTTT.

The V gene is TRBV6-2 or TRBV6-3, the J gene TRBJ1-2, with no clear D. Trimming removed 2 bases from V and 5 bases from J, with 9 bases in between. The CDR3 loop spans 13 amino acids. Germline CDR1 reads MNHEY; CDR2 reads SVGEGT. CDR3 loop: CASSYASEYGYTF. The CDR3, as DNA: TGTGCCAGCAGTTACGCCTCAGAATATGGCTACACCTTC.

The chain combines TRBV9 with TRBJ2-7, with 8 bases fitting TRBD2. The CDR3 runs 13 residues. Germline V lookup: CDR1 SGDLS, CDR2 YYNGEE. After removal of 0 bases from V and 6 bases from J, the junction contained 2 bases not matched to a gene. The CDR3 sequence is CASSVAGGGEQYF. The CDR3, as DNA: TGTGCCAGCAGCGTAGCGGGGGGGGGCGAGCAGTACTTC.

CDR3 region: CASSLGQSYEQYF. The CDR3 DNA reads TGCGCCAGCAGCTTGGGTCAATCCTACGAGCAGTACTTC. V is TRBV5-1 and J is TRBJ2-7; unclear D gene. The length of the CDR3 is 13 residues. Looked up from germline, CDR1 is SGHRS and CDR2 is YFSETQ. V dropped 0 bases and J dropped 1 base, with 5 bases sitting between them.

The gene calls are TRBV9 and TRBJ2-7; 9 bases map to TRBD1. Trimming removed 0 bases from V and 3 bases from J; junction bases left unmatched: 4. The CDR3 runs 15 residues. The germline gives CDR1 SGDLS, CDR2 YYNGEE. The CDR3 spells CASSVEGQGDYEQYF. For the CDR3, the DNA is TGTGCCAGCAGCGTAGAGGGACAGGGTGACTACGAGCAGTACTTC.

The rearrangement uses TRBV2 and TRBJ2-1; tentative D call: TRBD2 (6 bases). Per germline, CDR1 SNHLY and CDR2 FYNNEI. The CDR3 has 17 amino acids. V dropped 6 bases and J dropped 8 bases, with 26 bases sitting between them. The CDR3 sequence is CASRGGPGLENGDEQFF. For the CDR3, the DNA is TGTGCCAGCAGGGGGGGTCCGGGACTTGAGAATGGGGATGAGCAGTTCTTC. The complete variable domain, with remaining parts taken from reference TRBV2 and TRBJ2-1, reads EPEVTQTPSHQVTQMGQEVILRCVPISNHLYFYWYRQILGQKVEFLVSFYNNEISEKSEIFDDQFSVERPDGSNFTLKIRSTKLEDSAMYFCASRGGPGLENGDEQFFGPGTRLTVL.

This clone was seen ten or more times. The sample holds other DNA sequences that translate to the same CDR3. The chain carries TRBV30 and TRBJ2-4; possible D gene TRBD1, 5 bases. This CDR3 is built from 14 residues. CDR1 and CDR2 from the germline V gene are GTSNPN and SVGIG (reference sequence). Trimming shortened V by 2 bases and J by 1 base, and 9 bases separated the two germline ends. The CDR3 sequence is CAWSKTVAKNIQYF. The CDR3 DNA reads TGTGCCTGGAGTAAGACAGTGGCCAAAAACATTCAGTACTTC.

The chain couples TRBV5-1 to TRBJ1-4, with TRBD1 matching 7 bases. CDR1 and CDR2 from the germline V gene are SGHRS and YFSETQ. CDR3 length: 14 residues. The trim removed 0 bases at V and 7 bases at J, leaving 3 bases unmatched. The CDR3 DNA sequence: TGCGCCAGCAGCTTGGGTGGGACAGCTGAAAAACTGTTTTTT. It yields the protein CASSLGGTAEKLFF.

This clone occurred a few times. This specimen includes other DNA sequences encoding the same CDR3. The chain couples TRBV19 to TRBJ2-2, with unresolved D. CDR1 and CDR2 from the germline V gene are LNHDA and SQIVND (reference sequence). This CDR3 has 13 amino acids. With 3 bases removed from V and 5 bases from J, the gap between germline ends came to 7 bases. The CDR3 DNA follows: TGTGCCAGTAGTATCCCCCTTACCGGGGAGCTGTTTTTT. Its translation is CASSIPLTGELFF.

This clone was counted once. The chain links TRBV29-1 to TRBJ2-5, with TRBD2 matching over 11 bases. V dropped 3 bases and J dropped 5; count of bases not matched to a gene: 2. Per germline, CDR1 SQVTM and CDR2 ANQGSEA. CDR3 length: 13 residues. CDR3 DNA sequence: TGCAGCGTTGAGTCTAGCGGGGGGGAGACCCAGTACTTC. It translates to CSVESSGGETQYF.

The rearrangement joins TRBV7-2 to TRBJ2-7; 11 bases are a match to TRBD2. Germline V gene lookup returns CDR1 SGHTA and CDR2 FQGNSA. With V trimmed by 2 bases and J by 3 bases, 3 bases remained unmatched. The CDR3 length is 15 residues. This chain's CDR3 is CASSLFGTSGYEQYF. The CDR3 DNA reads TGTGCCAGCAGCTTATTTGGGACTAGCGGCTACGAGCAGTACTTC.

The V call is TRBV19, the J call TRBJ1-1; D may be TRBD1 (6 bases). The CDR3 consists of 9 residues. The germline V and J ends were trimmed by 8 bases and 8 bases, with 6 bases remaining between them. Germline V CDR1 and CDR2: LNHDA, SQIVND (reference sequence). The CDR3 spells CASGTEAFF. The CDR3 nucleotides read TGTGCCAGTGGGACAGAAGCTTTCTTT.

J is TRBJ2-1 and V is TRBV7-9, with 11 bases lining up with TRBD2. The CDR3 has 17 residues. V shed 5 bases, J shed 5 bases, and the junction held 11 bases outside the gene matches. CDR1 SEHNR and CDR2 FQNEAQ come from the germline V gene (reference sequence). The CDR3 nucleotides are TGTGCCAGCAGCCTGGGGAGTAGGGGACTAGCGGACAATGAGCAGTTCTTC. This sequence encodes CASSLGSRGLADNEQFF.

DNA for the CDR3: TGCGCCAGCAGCTTGGTGTCTCTGGAGGTGGATACGCAGTATTTT. Its protein is CASSLVSLEVDTQYF. The gene calls are TRBV5-1 and TRBJ2-3; a possible D gene is TRBD2 (5 bases). The V end was cut by 0 bases, the J end by 6 bases, with 14 bases between. Germline assignment: CDR1 SGHRS and CDR2 YFSETQ. This CDR3 comprises 15 residues. Drawing the rest from reference TRBV5-1 and TRBJ2-3, the complete variable domain is KAGVTQTPRYLIKTRGQQVTLSCSPISGHRSVSWYQQTPGQGLQFLFEYFSETQRNKGNFPGRFSGRQFSNSRSEMNVSTLELGDSALYLCASSLVSLEVDTQYFGPGTRLTVL.

The chain carries TRBV6-5 and TRBJ2-3; 11 bases agree with TRBD2. Germline V gene data show CDR1 as MNHEY and CDR2 as SVGAGI. The CDR3 totals 15 residues. V lost 7 bases, J lost 5 bases, and 8 bases stayed unmatched. DNA for the CDR3: TGTGCCAGCACCCTAGCGGGGGGCGGTGGAGATACGCAGTATTTT. Translation gives CASTLAGGGGDTQYF.

The V call is TRBV28, the J call TRBJ1-2; 10 nucleotides line up with TRBD1. The CDR3 covers 15 residues. V was clipped by 6 bases and J by 7 bases; unmatched bases: 11. Germline lookup yields CDR1 MDHEN and CDR2 SYDVKM. CDR3 sequence reads: CASSWDLTGGFGYTF. Here the CDR3 DNA reads TGTGCCAGCAGCTGGGACTTGACAGGGGGCTTTGGCTACACCTTC.

The rearrangement links TRBV11-1 to TRBJ2-2; D perhaps matches TRBD1 (5 bases). CDR1 and CDR2 (germline): SGHAT, FQDESV (reference sequence). V was pared by 7 bases and J by 0 bases, with 12 bases between. The CDR3 length is 15 residues. The CDR3: CASTGRAPNTGELFF. The CDR3 DNA sequence: TGTGCCAGCACAGGCAGGGCCCCGAACACCGGGGAGCTGTTTTTT.

This rearrangement joins TRBV27 to TRBJ1-1; possible D gene TRBD1, 5 bases. Germline V lookup: CDR1 MNHEY, CDR2 SMNVEV (reference sequence). The CDR3 extends over 14 amino acids. The V gene lost 8 bases and the J gene lost 0 bases, with 13 bases spanning the gap. CDR3 DNA sequence: TGTGCCAGCGCTGGCGGAGGGGTGAACACTGAAGCTTTCTTT. It codes for CASAGGGVNTEAFF.

V and J are TRBV19 and TRBJ1-2, with 9 bases lining up with TRBD1. Germline loops: CDR1 LNHDA, CDR2 SQIVND (reference sequence). This CDR3 region has 17 residues. V was pared by 7 bases and J by 1 base, with 13 bases of the junction left unmatched. As DNA, the CDR3 is TGTGCCAGTACCACTTTCGGACAGGGGAGGGATAACTATGGCTACACCTTC. Its translation is CASTTFGQGRDNYGYTF.

The V gene is TRBV9, the J gene TRBJ2-2, with a weak D call TRBD2 (7 bases). Per germline, CDR1 SGDLS and CDR2 YYNGEE. With 4 bases removed from V and 5 bases from J, the gap between germline ends came to 18 bases. This CDR3 spans 16 amino acids. CDR3 sequence: CASSPPGAGETGELFF. The CDR3 nucleotides read TGTGCCAGCAGCCCCCCGGGGGCGGGGGAAACCGGGGAGCTGTTTTTT. Filled out from reference TRBV9 and TRBJ2-2, the complete variable domain reads DSGVTQTPKHLITATGQRVTLRCSPRSGDLSVYWYQQSLDQGLQFLIQYYNGEERAKGNILERFSAQQFPDLHSELNLSSLELGDSALYFCASSPPGAGETGELFFGEGSRLTVL.